This passage covers 9 T cell receptor beta chains from one sample sequenced in a study of cytomegalovirus exposure and HLA in healthy donors. Sequenced by immunoSEQ multiplex PCR; TCRdb stores in-frame clones only, minus some. The sample lists about 250,000 clones; roughly 84% were seen once. Sequenced: PBMCs. These receptors originate from a man in his late teens or twenties in good health and CMV-seropositive.

This clone was observed a handful of times. This rearrangement joins TRBV7-9 to TRBJ2-2; D gene ambiguous. Germline lookup yields CDR1 SEHNR and CDR2 FQNEAQ (reference sequence). The CDR3 covers 11 residues. Trimming stripped 1 base from V and 8 bases from J, with 2 bases between. Here the CDR3 reads CASSLDGELFF. Written as DNA, the CDR3 is TGTGCCAGCAGCTTAGATGGGGAGCTGTTTTTT.

This chain connects TRBV7-2 to TRBJ2-1; TRBD2 aligns across 11 bases. Germline V gene lookup returns CDR1 SGHTA and CDR2 FQGNSA. V gave up 3 bases and J gave up 2 bases; unmatched junction bases: 3. The CDR3 totals 16 residues. CDR3 region: CASSLTSGTTYNEQFF. CDR3 sequence (DNA): TGTGCCAGCAGCTTGACTAGCGGGACTACCTACAATGAGCAGTTCTTC. Full variable domain (missing parts from reference TRBV7-2 and TRBJ2-1): GAGVSQSPSNKVTEKGKDVELRCDPISGHTALYWYRQSLGQGLEFLIYFQGNSAPDKSGLPSDRFSAERTGGSVSTLTIQRTQQEDSAVYLCASSLTSGTTYNEQFFGPGTRLTVL.

The V call is TRBV6-5, the J call TRBJ1-1, with D uncertain. CDR1 is MNHEY and CDR2 is SVGAGI in the germline V gene. V was cut by 6 bases and J by 1 base, with 12 bases left in between. The CDR3 consists of 14 residues. For the CDR3, the DNA is TGTGCCAGCAGACCGTACGGAGGGAACACTGAAGCTTTCTTT. This encodes CASRPYGGNTEAFF.

The chain couples TRBV4-2 to TRBJ2-1, with 9 nucleotides matching TRBD2. This CDR3 is built from 16 residues. Germline V gene data show CDR1 as LGHNA and CDR2 as YNFKEQ. V shed 1 base, J shed 4 bases, and the junction held 5 bases outside the gene matches. The DNA of the CDR3 is TGTGCCAGCAGCCAAGGAGCGGGAGGTTCATACAATGAGCAGTTCTTC. Protein product: CASSQGAGGSYNEQFF.

The CDR3 nucleotides are TGCGCCAGCAGCCCCCCCGGGTCCCGGGAGACCCAGTACTTC. Its protein is CASSPPGSRETQYF. The chain combines TRBV5-1 with TRBJ2-5; D remains unclear. This CDR3 comprises 14 residues. Trimming removed 4 bases from V and 5 bases from J, with 15 bases in between. Germline CDR1 is SGHRS and CDR2 is YFSETQ.

The chain uses TRBV6-1 and TRBJ2-3, with D perhaps TRBD1 (6 bases). CDR3 length: 15 residues. Germline loops: CDR1 MNHNS, CDR2 SASEGT. V was clipped by 6 bases and J by 0 bases, with 13 bases between them. The CDR3 loop reads CASRTTGTSTDTQYF. In nucleotides, the CDR3 is TGTGCCAGCAGGACGACAGGTACTAGCACAGATACGCAGTATTTT.

This chain connects TRBV5-1 to TRBJ1-1; D gene unclear. CDR1 and CDR2 (germline): SGHRS, YFSETQ. The CDR3 has 16 amino acids. V was cut by 0 bases and J by 0 bases, with 12 bases left in between. CDR3 nucleotide sequence: TGCGCCAGCAGCTTGGACGGCAGATTTTTGAACACTGAAGCTTTCTTT. It encodes CASSLDGRFLNTEAFF. Supplemented by reference TRBV5-1 and TRBJ1-1, the full variable domain reads KAGVTQTPRYLIKTRGQQVTLSCSPISGHRSVSWYQQTPGQGLQFLFEYFSETQRNKGNFPGRFSGRQFSNSRSEMNVSTLELGDSALYLCASSLDGRFLNTEAFFGQGTRLTVV.

As DNA, the CDR3 is TGTGCCAGCAGCTTAGTCCTTACGGGGGCACTCCTCTACGAGCAGTACTTC. Protein sequence: CASSLVLTGALLYEQYF. This rearrangement joins TRBV7-2 to TRBJ2-7, with D possibly called TRBD1 or TRBD2 (6 bases each). The CDR3 loop spans 17 amino acids. The ends were cut back, 1 base at V and 3 bases at J, with 19 bases in the middle. Germline V gives CDR1 SGHTA, CDR2 FQGNSA.

The chain uses TRBV7-9 and TRBJ1-1; D ambiguous. CDR3 length: 13 amino acids. V lost 4 bases and J 0 bases, leaving 6 bases between the germline ends. The V gene's germline CDR1 is SEHNR and CDR2 FQNEAQ (reference sequence). The CDR3 DNA sequence: TGTGCCAGCAGCTCGGGCCTGAACACTGAAGCTTTCTTT. This translates into CASSSGLNTEAFF.